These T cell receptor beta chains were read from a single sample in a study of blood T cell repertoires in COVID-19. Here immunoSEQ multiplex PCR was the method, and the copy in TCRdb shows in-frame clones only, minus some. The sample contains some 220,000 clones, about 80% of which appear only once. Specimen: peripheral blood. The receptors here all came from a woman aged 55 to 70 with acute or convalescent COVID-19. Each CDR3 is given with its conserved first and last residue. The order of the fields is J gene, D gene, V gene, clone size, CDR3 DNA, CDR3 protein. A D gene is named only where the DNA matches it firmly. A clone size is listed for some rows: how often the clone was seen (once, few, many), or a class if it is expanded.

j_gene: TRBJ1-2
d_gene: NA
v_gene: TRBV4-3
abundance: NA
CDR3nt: TGCGCCAGCAGCCAAGATGGTTCAGGGCCTGGCTACACCTTC
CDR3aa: CASSQDGSGPGYTF

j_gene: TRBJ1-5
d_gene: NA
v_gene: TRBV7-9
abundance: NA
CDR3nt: TGTGCCAGCAGCTTAGACGCAGTAAATCAGCCCCAGCATTTT
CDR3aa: CASSLDAVNQPQHF

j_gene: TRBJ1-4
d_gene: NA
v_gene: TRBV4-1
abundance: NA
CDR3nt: TGCGCCAGCAGCCCCCAAGGTGGAGTTGAAAAACTGTTTTTT
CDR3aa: CASSPQGGVEKLFF

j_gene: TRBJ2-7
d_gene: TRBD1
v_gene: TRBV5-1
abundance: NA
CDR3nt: TGCGCCAGCAGCCGGACAGGGGACCGCTACGAGCAGTACTTC
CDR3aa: CASSRTGDRYEQYF

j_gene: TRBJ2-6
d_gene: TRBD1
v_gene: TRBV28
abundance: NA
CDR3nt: TGTGCCAGCAGTTTAGGGACAGCGCTCTCTGGGGCCAACGTCCTGACTTTC
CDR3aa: CASSLGTALSGANVLTF

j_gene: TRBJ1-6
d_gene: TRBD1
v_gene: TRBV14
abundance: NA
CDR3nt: TGTGCCAGCAGCCGAAGGACAGGCTATAATTCACCCCTCCACTTT
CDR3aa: CASSRRTGYNSPLHF

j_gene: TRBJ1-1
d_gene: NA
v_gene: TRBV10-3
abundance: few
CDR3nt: TGTGCCATCAGTGATGAACCGGGACTCAAAGCTTTCTTT
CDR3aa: CAISDEPGLKAFF

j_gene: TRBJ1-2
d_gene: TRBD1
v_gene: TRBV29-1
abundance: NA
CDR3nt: TGCAGCGTTGAAAAGGGGGCAGGGGGCTATGGCTACACCTTC
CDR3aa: CSVEKGAGGYGYTF

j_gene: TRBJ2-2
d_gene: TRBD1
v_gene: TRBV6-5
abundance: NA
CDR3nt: TGTGCCAGCACCGGGACAGGGATGACCGGGGAGCTGTTTTTT
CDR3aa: CASTGTGMTGELFF

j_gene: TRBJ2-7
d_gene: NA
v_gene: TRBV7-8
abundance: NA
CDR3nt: TGTGCCAGCAGCTATAAGAGAGGAACCTACGAGCAGTACTTC
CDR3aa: CASSYKRGTYEQYF

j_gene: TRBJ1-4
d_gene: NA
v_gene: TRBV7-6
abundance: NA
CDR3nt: TGTGCCAGCAGCTTAGTACAGGAAAAACTGTTTTTT
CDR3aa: CASSLVQEKLFF

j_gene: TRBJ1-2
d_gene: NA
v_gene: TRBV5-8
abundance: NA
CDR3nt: TGTGCCAGCAGTCGACAGGTCCCCTATGGCTACACCTTC
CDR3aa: CASSRQVPYGYTF

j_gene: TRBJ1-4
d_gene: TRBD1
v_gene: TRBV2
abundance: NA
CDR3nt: TGTGCCAGCAGTATCGGACAGGGTGGTGAAAAACTGTTTTTT
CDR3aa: CASSIGQGGEKLFF

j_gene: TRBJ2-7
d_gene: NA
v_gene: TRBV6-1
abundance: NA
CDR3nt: TGTGCCAGCAGTGAAGCGCTCCGGGGGACCTACGAGCAGTACTTC
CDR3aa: CASSEALRGTYEQYF

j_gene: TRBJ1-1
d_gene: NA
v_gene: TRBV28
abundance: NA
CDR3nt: TGTGCCAGCAGTTTCGGGGGGGGGTACACTGAAGCTTTCTTT
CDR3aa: CASSFGGGYTEAFF

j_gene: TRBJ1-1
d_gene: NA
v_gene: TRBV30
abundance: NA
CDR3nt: TGTGCCTGGAGCGGACAGTCAGAAGCTTTCTTT
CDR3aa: CAWSGQSEAFF

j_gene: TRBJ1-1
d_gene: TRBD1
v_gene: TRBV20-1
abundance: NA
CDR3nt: TGCAGTGCTAGTCGCGGGACAGGGATGTGGAACACTGAAGCTTTCTTT
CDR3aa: CSASRGTGMWNTEAFF

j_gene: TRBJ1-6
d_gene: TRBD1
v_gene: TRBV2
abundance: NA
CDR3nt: TGTGCCAGCAGAGACAGGGGGACTTCACCCCTCCACTTT
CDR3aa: CASRDRGTSPLHF

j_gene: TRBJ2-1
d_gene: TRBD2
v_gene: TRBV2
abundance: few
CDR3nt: TGTGCCAGCAGTGACACCGGACTAGCGGGGCGTTCCAATGAGCAGTTCTTC
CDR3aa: CASSDTGLAGRSNEQFF

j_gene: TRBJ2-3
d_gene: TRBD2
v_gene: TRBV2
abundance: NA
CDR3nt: TGTGCCAGCAGCGGGGGGGGAACAGATACGCAGTATTTT
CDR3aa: CASSGGGTDTQYF

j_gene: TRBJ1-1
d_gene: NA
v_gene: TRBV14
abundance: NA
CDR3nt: TGTGCCAGCAGCCGAGCTATTACTTACACTGAAGCTTTCTTT
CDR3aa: CASSRAITYTEAFF

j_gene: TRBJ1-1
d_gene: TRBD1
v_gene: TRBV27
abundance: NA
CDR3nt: TGTGCCAGCGCGCTGACAGGGATGGAGAACACTGAAGCTTTCTTT
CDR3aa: CASALTGMENTEAFF

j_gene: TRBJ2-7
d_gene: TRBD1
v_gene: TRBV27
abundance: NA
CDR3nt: TGTGCCAGCAGTCCCGGGACAGGGGGCCTCTACGAGCAGTACTTC
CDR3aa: CASSPGTGGLYEQYF

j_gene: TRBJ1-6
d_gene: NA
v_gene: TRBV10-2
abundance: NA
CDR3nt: TGCGCCAGCAGTGGGCCCTCCTATAATTCACCCCTCCACTTT
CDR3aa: CASSGPSYNSPLHF